A selection of T cell receptor beta chains follows, all from one sample in a study of identical twins. TCRdb re-derived calls from the 5' RACE reads in MiXCR, one entry per CDR3 protein. The repertoire consists of roughly 770,000 distinct CDR3 sequences, with about 20% occurring once and the leading ten covering over 10%. Another study also made use of these data, one on T cells expressing NK-cell markers.

The sequencing sample was made of PBMCs. Receptors originate from a young woman in good health. Each CDR3 is given with its conserved first and last residue. The D gene is left open where the match is weak. For some rows the clone size is stated as once, few or many, or as a class when expanded; others skip it.

cdr3_aa	cdr3_nt	d_call	clone_size	v_call	j_call	cdr3_length
CSASRDRVSEAFF	TGCAGTGCTAGCCGGGACAGGGTCTCTGAAGCTTTCTTT	TRBD1	few	TRBV20-1	TRBJ1-1	13
CASSLGPGADYEQYF	TGTGCCAGCAGCTTAGGCCCCGGGGCAGACTACGAGCAGTACTTC	-	-	TRBV7-2	TRBJ2-7	15
CASSLGTSGRAADTQYF	TGCGCCAGCAGCCTAGGGACTAGCGGGAGGGCTGCAGATACGCAGTATTTT	TRBD2	-	TRBV4-3	TRBJ2-3	17
CASRPGATGELFF	TGCGCCAGCAGGCCGGGGGCGACGGGGGAGCTGTTTTTT	-	few	TRBV5-1	TRBJ2-2	13
CASSLEGQSAFF	TGCGCCAGCAGCTTGGAGGGACAGTCGGCTTTCTTT	TRBD1	-	TRBV5-1	TRBJ1-1	12
CASRKGGYEQFF	TGTGCCAGCAGGAAGGGGGGTTATGAGCAGTTCTTC	-	-	TRBV12-3/TRBV12-4	TRBJ2-1	12
CASSLGGQRAEAFF	TGTGCCAGCAGCTTAGGGGGGCAGCGCGCTGAAGCTTTCTTT	-	-	TRBV7-9	TRBJ1-1	14
CASSSTLGELFF	TGTGCCAGCAGTTCGACCTTGGGGGAGCTGTTTTTT	-	-	TRBV27	TRBJ2-2	12
CASSSGPGEQYF	TGTGCTAGCAGCTCGGGACCTGGCGAGCAGTACTTC	-	few	TRBV7-7	TRBJ2-7	12
CAVMGAPNTGELFF	TGTGCGGTGATGGGGGCGCCAAACACCGGGGAGCTGTTTTTT	-	-	TRBV6-1	TRBJ2-2	14
CSAPPQLSSGNRETQYF	TGCAGTGCTCCCCCCCAATTGAGTAGCGGGAATCGGGAGACCCAGTACTTC	TRBD2	-	TRBV20-1	TRBJ2-5	17
CASSPIYPNPSNEQFF	TGTGCCAGCAGCCCAATATATCCCAACCCTTCCAATGAGCAGTTCTTC	-	-	TRBV7-2	TRBJ2-1	16
CSARNGPNAQYF	TGCAGTGCTCGTAATGGACCGAACGCTCAGTACTTC	-	-	TRBV20-1	TRBJ2-5	12
CASTLGGLGGYTF	TGTGCCAGCACTCTGGGGGGATTGGGCGGCTACACCTTC	-	-	TRBV12-3/TRBV12-4	TRBJ1-2	13
CASTLGGPRPEAFF	TGTGCCAGCACCTTGGGCGGACCTAGGCCTGAAGCTTTCTTT	-	few	TRBV12-3/TRBV12-4	TRBJ1-1	14
CATSDPRTGGTQYF	TGTGCCACCAGTGATCCTCGGACAGGTGGGACCCAGTACTTC	TRBD1	-	TRBV24-1	TRBJ2-5	14
CSARETHFVAKNIQYF	TGCAGTGCTAGAGAGACCCACTTCGTAGCCAAAAACATTCAGTACTTC	-	-	TRBV20-1	TRBJ2-4	16
CASSVEGLATDTQYF	TGTGCCAGCAGCGTAGAGGGGCTAGCCACAGATACGCAGTATTTT	-	few	TRBV9	TRBJ2-3	15
CSATHRGTGELFF	TGCAGCGCCACACACAGGGGCACCGGGGAGCTGTTTTTT	TRBD1	many	TRBV29-1	TRBJ2-2	13
CSARDVPSETQYF	TGCAGTGCTAGAGATGTCCCCTCGGAGACCCAGTACTTC	-	-	TRBV20-1	TRBJ2-5	13
CSAARGDQPQHF	TGCAGTGCTGCAAGGGGGGATCAGCCCCAGCATTTT	-	few	TRBV20-1	TRBJ1-5	12
CASSLDSGGADTQYF	TGTGCCAGCAGCTTGGATAGCGGGGGCGCGGATACGCAGTATTTT	TRBD2	few	TRBV5-5	TRBJ2-3	15
CASSLEAGKTYEQYF	TGCGCCAGCAGCTTGGAAGCAGGCAAGACCTACGAGCAGTACTTC	-	few	TRBV5-1	TRBJ2-7	15
CASSLGSSFSNNEQFF	TGCGCCAGCAGCTTGGGTTCCAGCTTTTCGAACAATGAGCAGTTCTTC	-	-	TRBV5-1	TRBJ2-1	16
CSARSAGLSSYEQYF	TGCAGTGCTAGATCAGCGGGGTTGAGCTCCTACGAGCAGTACTTC	TRBD2	-	TRBV20-1	TRBJ2-7	15
CASSPTSGGTTDTQYF	TGTGCCAGCAGCCCCACTAGCGGGGGGACCACAGATACGCAGTATTTT	TRBD2	many	TRBV7-9	TRBJ2-3	16
CASSQGRGLIYEQYF	TGTGCCAGCTCACAAGGGAGGGGGTTGATCTACGAGCAGTACTTC	-	-	TRBV18	TRBJ2-7	15
CASSPPIGAEAFF	TGTGCCAGCAGCCCGCCAATAGGCGCTGAAGCTTTCTTT	-	-	TRBV7-9	TRBJ1-1	13
CASSIRSLAGNYNEQFF	TGTGCCAGCAGCATCCGCTCGCTAGCGGGAAACTACAATGAGCAGTTCTTC	TRBD2	few	TRBV11-2	TRBJ2-1	17
CSARVPGRVRPEAFF	TGCAGTGCTAGAGTCCCGGGACGCGTTCGACCTGAAGCTTTCTTT	-	-	TRBV20-1	TRBJ1-1	15
CASSLATANEQFF	TGTGCCAGCAGCTTAGCTACAGCGAATGAGCAGTTCTTC	-	few	TRBV7-9	TRBJ2-1	13
CSSQDRDRGVTEAFF	TGCAGTAGTCAAGATAGGGACAGGGGGGTGACTGAAGCTTTCTTT	TRBD1	-	TRBV20-1	TRBJ1-1	15
CASSAGLPYEQYF	TGTGCCAGCAGCGCCGGGCTACCCTACGAGCAGTACTTC	-	-	TRBV12-3/TRBV12-4	TRBJ2-7	13
CSASTSGRTDTQYF	TGCAGTGCTAGCACTAGCGGCCGAACAGATACGCAGTATTTT	TRBD2	-	TRBV20-1	TRBJ2-3	14
CASSSQGHRGGRNTIYF	TGTGCCAGCAGTTCTCAAGGGCACAGGGGCGGGAGAAACACCATATATTTT	TRBD1	many	TRBV6-5	TRBJ1-3	17
CASSGTAGLRSEQYF	TGCGCCAGCAGCGGAACTGCAGGCTTGAGGTCCGAGCAGTACTTC	-	-	TRBV5-1	TRBJ2-7	15
CSAATIGQGNTIYF	TGCAGTGCTGCCACCATAGGACAGGGAAACACCATATATTTT	-	-	TRBV20-1	TRBJ1-3	14
CSASSYSYNEQFF	TGCAGCGCCTCGTCCTACTCCTACAATGAGCAGTTCTTC	-	few	TRBV29-1	TRBJ2-1	13
CASSFSGGTNEKLFF	TGTGCCAGCAGTTTTAGCGGGGGGACCAATGAAAAACTGTTTTTT	-	-	TRBV6-5	TRBJ1-4	15
CASSLPGSATDTQYF	TGTGCCAGCAGCTTACCGGGCAGTGCCACAGATACGCAGTATTTT	-	-	TRBV7-9	TRBJ2-3	15